This is a list of T cell receptor beta chains from one sample in a study of blood T cell repertoires in COVID-19. Measured with immunoSEQ multiplex PCR; TCRdb has only the in-frame clones, and not every one. The profile shows 230,000 or so clones, 80% to 85% of them singletons. The sample was PBMCs or T cells enriched from blood (not recorded which). These receptors were collected from a man aged 45-65 years who had recovered from COVID-19. The CDR3 runs from the conserved cysteine through the conserved F or W. The D gene is left open where the match is weak. Rows may omit the clone size; those that give it use once, few, many or a size class.

CASSSDRSTDTQYF TGTGCCAGCAGCTCGGACAGGAGCACAGATACGCAGTATTTT TRBJ2-3 - TRBV7-9 TRBD1
CASSLTPYSNQPQHF TGTGCCAGCAGCCTGACTCCGTATAGCAATCAGCCCCAGCATTTT TRBJ1-5 - TRBV5-5 -
CSVWTGGNTEAFF TGCAGCGTGTGGACAGGGGGGAACACTGAAGCTTTCTTT TRBJ1-1 - TRBV29-1 TRBD1
CASSMILSGTDIYF TGTGCCAGTAGTATGATCCTTTCCGGGACAGACATATATTTT TRBJ1-3 - TRBV19 TRBD1
CARSLQGGTDTQYF TGTGCCAGAAGCTTACAGGGGGGCACAGATACGCAGTATTTT TRBJ2-3 - TRBV7-5 -
CASVRGTDATYEQYF TGCGCCAGCGTAAGAGGGACAGACGCTACCTACGAGCAGTACTTC TRBJ2-7 - TRBV10-2 TRBD1
CASSTIGYEQYF TGTGCCAGTAGTACGATCGGGTACGAGCAGTACTTC TRBJ2-7 few TRBV19 -
CASSEDLVSYEQYF TGTGCCAGCAGCGAAGACTTGGTCTCCTACGAGCAGTACTTC TRBJ2-7 - TRBV9 -
CASSPSGGLTNTEAFF TGTGCCAGCTCACCCAGTGGAGGTCTGACGAACACTGAAGCTTTCTTT TRBJ1-1 - TRBV18 -
CASSQASGGVGTQYF TGTGCCAGCAGCCAAGCGAGCGGGGGGGTCGGTACGCAGTATTTT TRBJ2-3 - TRBV3-1/TRBV3-2 TRBD2
CASSLAGAGTGELFF TGTGCCAGCTCACTAGCGGGAGCCGGCACCGGGGAGCTGTTTTTT TRBJ2-2 once TRBV18 TRBD2
CASSLDGTSSDNEQFF TGTGCCAGCAGCTTAGACGGGACTAGCTCTGACAATGAGCAGTTCTTC TRBJ2-1 - TRBV13 TRBD2
CASSLGGLLGSPLHF TGTGCCAGCAGCTTGGGCGGATTGTTAGGATCACCCCTCCACTTT TRBJ1-6 - TRBV5-4 -
CASSPPIGGSYNSPLHF TGTGCCAGCAGTCCCCCGATTGGCGGTTCGTATAATTCACCCCTCCACTTT TRBJ1-6 once TRBV28 -
CASSGTGYNEQFF TGTGCCAGCAGCGGGACAGGGTACAATGAGCAGTTCTTC TRBJ2-1 - TRBV5-4 TRBD1
CASSVASGRGEEQYF TGTGCCAGCAGCGTAGCAAGCGGGAGGGGTGAGGAGCAGTACTTC TRBJ2-7 - TRBV9 TRBD2
CASSWRGGPYEQYF TGTGCCAGCAGTTGGCGAGGCGGCCCCTACGAGCAGTACTTC TRBJ2-7 - TRBV6-5 -
CASSPSGLYSFSTDTQYF TGTGCCAGCAGCCCGTCGGGACTATACTCTTTTAGCACAGATACGCAGTATTTT TRBJ2-3 once TRBV7-3 TRBD2
CASSKRSGNQPQHF TGTGCCAGCAGCAAACGGAGCGGCAATCAGCCCCAGCATTTT TRBJ1-5 - TRBV21-1 -
CASSTTGGNYGYTF TGTGCCAGCTCAACAACGGGGGGTAACTATGGCTACACCTTC TRBJ1-2 - TRBV18 -
CASSQTLAGGAYEQYF TGTGCCAGCAGCCAGACTCTAGCGGGAGGCGCCTACGAGCAGTACTTC TRBJ2-7 - TRBV4-2 TRBD2
CASSADLTGDYGYTF TGTGCCAGCAGTGCCGACTTAACAGGGGACTATGGCTACACCTTC TRBJ1-2 - TRBV9 TRBD1
CASSIAPPRQGDDGYTF TGTGCCAGTAGTATAGCCCCCCCTCGACAGGGGGATGATGGCTACACCTTC TRBJ1-2 - TRBV19 TRBD1
CASSLGHSNQPQHF TGTGCCAGCAGTCTGGGACACAGCAATCAGCCCCAGCATTTT TRBJ1-5 - TRBV6-2/TRBV6-3 -
CASSLATSGVQETQYF TGCGCCAGCAGCCTGGCCACTAGCGGAGTGCAAGAGACCCAGTACTTC TRBJ2-5 - TRBV5-1 TRBD2
CASSGTRQGDNQPQHF TGTGCCAGCAGCGGCACGCGACAGGGGGACAATCAGCCCCAGCATTTT TRBJ1-5 - TRBV7-9 TRBD1
CASMKGTYEQYF TGTGCCAGCATGAAGGGGACCTACGAGCAGTACTTC TRBJ2-7 - TRBV28 -
CASSVRDRGRFGSYSPLHF TGTGCCAGCAGCGTCCGGGACAGGGGGCGTTTTGGGAGTTATTCACCCCTCCACTTT TRBJ1-6 few TRBV7-8 TRBD1
CASNLAGGPMEQFF TGTGCCAGTAATCTAGCGGGAGGGCCTATGGAGCAGTTCTTC TRBJ2-1 - TRBV19 TRBD2
CASSPPPGEQYF TGCGCCAGCAGCCCCCCTCCGGGGGAGCAGTACTTC TRBJ2-7 - TRBV5-1 -
CASSLGSGFADTQYF TGCGCCAGCAGCTTGGGGTCAGGGTTTGCAGATACGCAGTATTTT TRBJ2-3 - TRBV5-1 -
CASTPAGSGNTIYF TGTGCCAGCACCCCCGCCGGGTCTGGAAACACCATATATTTT TRBJ1-3 - TRBV3-1/TRBV3-2 -
CASSPHGSSYNEQFF TGTGCCAGCAGCCCCCACGGTAGCTCCTACAATGAGCAGTTCTTC TRBJ2-1 - TRBV11-2 -
CASSLLGGQPQHF TGTGCCAGCAGTTTATTGGGAGGGCAGCCCCAGCATTTT TRBJ1-5 - TRBV28 -
CASSSEGTPSYEQYF TGCGCCAGCAGCTCGGAGGGGACCCCCTCCTACGAGCAGTACTTC TRBJ2-7 - TRBV5-1 -
CASGTSEGYEQYF TGTGCTAGTGGGACTAGCGAAGGGTACGAGCAGTACTTC TRBJ2-7 - TRBV12-5 TRBD2
CATSGSLNYGYTF TGTGCCACTTCGGGGTCCCTTAACTATGGCTACACCTTC TRBJ1-2 - TRBV12-3/TRBV12-4 -